This TCR beta chain was profiled in a study of cytomegalovirus exposure and HLA in healthy donors (dated by TCRdb to the late 2010s). For the study in its entirety: An earlier analysis of several hundred of the donors reported 276 Gb of sequence data and about 120 million unique TCR beta sequences obtained from around 180 million T cells. Every discovery cohort repertoire had been produced on one sequencing platform. Of the roughly 400 genotyped donors, approximately 80% fell in the genetic ancestry cluster associated with self-reported Caucasian donors. The T cell repertoires of several hundred subjects were profiled by immunosequencing and related to cytomegalovirus serostatus. A few DR-DQ haplotypes were treated as single units for association and clustering because of strong linkage in the cohort. A later analysis re-examined previously published TCR beta repertoires from several hundred donors and added high-resolution HLA genotyping to investigate patterns of TCR occurrence. Both class I and class II loci were covered by HLA typing, at four-digit resolution. Among 398 genotyped donors of the cohort, an average of approximately 250,000 unique TCR beta nucleotide sequences were sequenced per donor, roughly 20% of them non-productive. The study was designed to test whether signatures of past pathogen exposure could be identified by cataloging public T cell receptors. The number of typed donors differed by locus: about 629-630 for A, B, C, DRB1 and DQB1; 522 for DQA1; some 610 for DPA1; and around 450 for DPB1. In the later analysis, no new phenotypic data were used to find candidate immune exposures; instead, reliance was placed on TCR beta sequences and their occurrence across donors. A separate validation cohort of 100 to 150 different subjects was used in addition to the roughly 670-subject first cohort. About 320 gigabases of sequencing data and approximately 85 million unique TCR sequences were included in an early release covering under 650 HLA-typed donors. To decide whether each TCR beta V gene segment behaved as functional or pseudogenic, an earlier analysis of several hundred of the donors relied on high-throughput TCR beta sequencing. In a later genetic analysis, genome-wide SNP genotypes for about 55% of the 666 donors were used, and that subset was treated as a discovery cohort. High-throughput TCR immunosequencing, statistical association of individual TCRs with disease status, and machine learning were combined to predict cytomegalovirus infection status. Alongside the repertoire data, information on donor age, sex, ethnicity and CMV serostatus was compiled. What the authors observed across the whole study: The presence/absence analyses assumed that sequencing depth was roughly uniform across donors, and that assumption may not be true. A further reported finding was that TCR beta sequences accurately predicted the HLA-A and HLA-B alleles for most subjects in the first cohort. In a later analysis, several top co-occurrence clusters were reported to appear linked to parvovirus B19, influenza, CMV and Epstein-Barr virus. In a later genetic analysis, fewer N-insertions in productive TCRs were reported among donors in an Asian-associated ancestry cluster than the roughly 700-donor mean. According to a later analysis, most CMV-associated TCR beta chains appeared to be HLA-restricted, and the HLA associations seemed to be driven largely by CMV exposure. This cohort had only TCR beta chains sequenced, and the lack of alpha or paired-chain data limited which features could be detected. In a later genetic analysis, a missense DCLRE1C variant was associated with V-gene and J-gene trimming of TCR beta chains, and the association was replicated in an independent cohort. Correlated functional status among segregating V segments might reflect linkage disequilibrium, but an unknown experimental factor could not be ruled out. According to a later analysis, TCR association rates differed among HLA loci, with DRB1 alleles showing the most associated TCRs and HLA-C alleles showing the fewest. In a later analysis, HLA-associated TCR beta chains showed more clonal expansion and lower generation probabilities than non-associated chains that were equally common. Some IMGT-functional V segments, including TRBV6-2 and TRBV6-3, could not be told apart with the 87-base-pair reads, so those segments were excluded. The earlier analysis of about 600 of the donors excluded roughly 16 rarely observed V segments, including chromosome 9 orphons, because counts were too low. In vitro tests confirmed that a few of the cytomegalovirus-associated TCR beta chains recognize cytomegalovirus antigens. A cluster of highly shared sequence variants was judged likely to be a technical artifact of the sequencing pipeline. In a later analysis, more than 15,000 TCR beta sequences were associated with specific HLA alleles at a false discovery rate of 0.05. According to the authors, the approach could potentially be generalized to other disease states and immunological phenotypes. Most TCR sequences were observed very rarely across donors, whereas some public TCRs were present in many individuals. For the cohort, immune exposure information was limited to CMV serostatus. Assigning TCR associations to individual alleles was difficult when HLA alleles, especially DR and DQ, strongly co-occurred. In both the original and validation cohorts, the classifier was reported to diagnose cytomegalovirus status with high specificity and sensitivity. In the study, approximately 160 TCR beta chains were listed as associated with cytomegalovirus. Broadly in line with IMGT annotations, most TCR beta V segments showed up in productive rearrangements about 87% or about 30% of the time in an earlier analysis of approximately 600 of the donors. Because some donors lacked HLA typing at each locus, the association tests relied only on the typed subset.

With regard to this clone: What antigen it recognizes has not been identified. Per-base quality was not reported, and no clone a single base away is much larger than it.

Taken from cysteine to phenylalanine, the CDR3 has 14 residues. Only the CDR3 DNA is retained, 42 bases long and in frame from the first base. Unmatched junction bases come to 8, with V trimmed by 6 bases and J by 1 base. Reading the germline V gene gives CDR1 SQVTM and CDR2 ANQGSEA. In total, 666 healthy bone marrow donors made up the cohort. Cohort members were all nominally healthy when sampled, although unrecorded immune exposures were likely present. The donor was CMV seropositive and was included in the group of some 290 seropositive cohort members. A peripheral blood sample was provided by each donor, and peripheral blood mononuclear cells were used for TCR beta sequencing. The Qiagen DNeasy Blood Extraction Kit was used to extract genomic DNA from the blood cell samples. Libraries were prepared through the immunoSEQ multiplex PCR assay. For the multiplex PCR, a mixture combining 60 forward primers for TCR Vbeta segments and 13 reverse primers for TCR Jbeta segments was used. Amplification of the CDR3 region of rearranged TCR beta genes was performed with a multiplex PCR assay on genomic DNA. On the Illumina HiSeq System, the amplified TCR beta libraries were sequenced as 87-base-pair reads. From the authors' description of their analysis: A later analysis tallied about 77 million unique TCR beta chains across the approximately 670 repertoires, and approximately 9.9 million of those chains were shared by two or more donors. A nearest-neighbor algorithm error-corrected the raw reads and collapsed the reads into unique sequences, merging closely related sequences to remove PCR and sequencing errors. To assign V, D and J gene segments, CDR3 sequences were aligned to IMGT reference sequences. For a sequence to be retained, at least a six-nucleotide match to both a V gene segment and a J gene segment was required. Rearrangements were called productive when the CDR3 lacked stop codons and stayed in frame with V and J; all others were non-productive. Following IMGT convention, CDR3 was defined as the stretch from the second conserved V-encoded cysteine up to the conserved J-encoded phenylalanine. The earlier analysis of about 590 of the donors excluded sequences that lacked an unambiguous match to a single V gene segment. In an earlier analysis of approximately 610 of the donors, V segments were called functional above 56.7% productive rearrangements and were called segregating when the between-donor standard deviation exceeded 5%. To diagnose cytomegalovirus status from the catalog of TCR beta chain sequences, a statistical classification framework was built. In a later analysis, V and J genes were assigned by comparing TCR nucleotide sequences against IMGT/GENE-DB human TR gene sequences. Using the TCRdist pipeline, a later analysis assigned CDR3 sequences along with most-parsimonious VDJ recombination scenarios. In a later analysis, every TCR beta chain was defined by the combination of its CDR3 amino acid sequence and its V-gene family, and reads without a unique V-gene family were dropped. As a way to deal with suspected cross-contamination and a sequencing artifact, a later analysis dropped approximately 570 nucleotide sequences that were highly shared and had low generation probability. In a later analysis, a clonal expansion index was calculated for each public chain from normalized within-repertoire ranks of inferred template counts. A later analysis computed generation probabilities with a VDJ recombination model fitted to out-of-frame rearrangements, and checked the results against IGoR. In a later analysis, TCR-TCR, TCR-HLA and TCR-CMV co-occurrence was scored with hypergeometric tests, and a repertoire-size bias correction was applied to TCR pairs. A later analysis estimated false discovery rates by permuting HLA or CMV assignments 20 times. A later analysis grouped co-occurring TCRs with DBSCAN, adding TCRdist sequence similarity when clustering within HLA-allele-positive subsets. Co-occurrence clustering excluded repertoires with fewer than 30,000 or more than 120,000 public chains, plus five with anomalous nucleotide sharing. This is the immuneACCESS table as TCRdb keeps it, with only in-frame sequences that have V and J called. A part of the clones is gone; compared with another copy, unresolved V genes explain less than half, and the rest is unexplained. V and J calls and clone size are as listed in that table; D and trimming were resolved from the DNA. A total of some 120,000 clones appear in this sample, about four fifths of them only once. Jointly, the top ten make up approximately 9.1% of the sample.

Input material: PBMCs. The rearranged chain carries TRBV29-1 and TRBJ1-1, and 7 bases in between align with TRBD1. The source is a woman aged 50 to 60 in good health and CMV-seropositive. The sequence in DNA is TGCAGCGTAAACACAGGGACAGCGAACACTGAAGCTTTCTTT. Its protein reads: CSVNTGTANTEAFF. This CDR3, with the reference TRBV29-1 and TRBJ1-1 proteins standing in past its ends, gives the full variable domain SAVISQKPSRDICQRGTSLTIQCQVDSQVTMMFWYRQQPGQSLTLIATANQGSEATYESGFVIDKFPISRPNLTFSTLTVSNMSPEDSSIYLCSVNTGTANTEAFFGQGTRLTVV.